The rows below give T cell receptor beta chains drawn from one sample of a study of blood T cell repertoires in COVID-19. TCRdb keeps only in-frame clones here, not all; method: immunoSEQ multiplex PCR. This table holds approximately 220,000 clones, more than 75% found once. Sequencing used peripheral blood. The receptors were sampled from a man between 60 and 75 years old with acute or convalescent COVID-19. CDR3s include the opening cysteine and the closing phenylalanine or tryptophan. Each record gives: CDR3 DNA, CDR3 protein, J gene, clone size, D gene, V gene. The D gene is left open where the match is weak. Expanded clones are given a class, and other clones once, few, many or no size at all.

CDR3 DNA: TGCGCCAGCAGCCAAGCTGACAGGGGGGGAGACAATGAGCAGTTCTTC
CDR3 protein: CASSQADRGGDNEQFF
J gene: TRBJ2-1
clone size: NA
D gene: TRBD1
V gene: TRBV4-1

CDR3 DNA: TGTGCCAGCAGCCCGGCGGGGGAACCACAGATGGCGCAGTATTTT
CDR3 protein: CASSPAGEPQMAQYF
J gene: TRBJ2-3
clone size: NA
D gene: TRBD2
V gene: TRBV5-4

CDR3 DNA: TGTGCCACCAGTGATCCCACAGAACCCACAGATACGCAGTATTTT
CDR3 protein: CATSDPTEPTDTQYF
J gene: TRBJ2-3
clone size: NA
D gene: NA
V gene: TRBV24-1

CDR3 DNA: TGTGCCAGTAGTATAGGTGGTAGCGGGGGGGCCGTAAAGACCCAGTACTTC
CDR3 protein: CASSIGGSGGAVKTQYF
J gene: TRBJ2-5
clone size: once
D gene: TRBD2
V gene: TRBV19

CDR3 DNA: TGTGCCGGCCTCAGCGGGGGAGAAGGCTACGAGCAGTACTTC
CDR3 protein: CAGLSGGEGYEQYF
J gene: TRBJ2-7
clone size: NA
D gene: TRBD2
V gene: TRBV2

CDR3 DNA: TGTGCCAGCAGCTTTCTAATCGCCGGGGAAAAACTGTTTTTT
CDR3 protein: CASSFLIAGEKLFF
J gene: TRBJ1-4
clone size: NA
D gene: NA
V gene: TRBV7-9

CDR3 DNA: TGTGCCAGCATCCACAGGGGGGGCTCCTACAATGAGCAGTTCTTC
CDR3 protein: CASIHRGGSYNEQFF
J gene: TRBJ2-1
clone size: NA
D gene: NA
V gene: TRBV27

CDR3 DNA: TGTGCCAGTAGTGGAGGGGATCTACTAAGCTCCTATAATTCACCCCTCCACTTT
CDR3 protein: CASSGGDLLSSYNSPLHF
J gene: TRBJ1-6
clone size: once
D gene: NA
V gene: TRBV19

CDR3 DNA: TGTGCCAGCTCACCAAGCCCAAGCCTACAAGAGACCCAGTACTTC
CDR3 protein: CASSPSPSLQETQYF
J gene: TRBJ2-5
clone size: few
D gene: NA
V gene: TRBV18

CDR3 DNA: TGTGCCAGCAGCCCGGCGGGGGGGCGGGACGAGCAGTACTTC
CDR3 protein: CASSPAGGRDEQYF
J gene: TRBJ2-7
clone size: NA
D gene: TRBD2
V gene: TRBV6-5

CDR3 DNA: TGTGCCAGCAGCGTGGGGACAGGGGCCCGGAGGGACACTGAAGCTTTCTTT
CDR3 protein: CASSVGTGARRDTEAFF
J gene: TRBJ1-1
clone size: NA
D gene: TRBD1
V gene: TRBV5-6

CDR3 DNA: TGTGCCAGCAGTTACTCAGGACTCCAGAACACCGGGGAGCTGTTTTTT
CDR3 protein: CASSYSGLQNTGELFF
J gene: TRBJ2-2
clone size: NA
D gene: NA
V gene: TRBV6-2/TRBV6-3

CDR3 DNA: TGTGCCAGCAGCTCGGGACAGCCCAACTCTGGAAACACCATATATTTT
CDR3 protein: CASSSGQPNSGNTIYF
J gene: TRBJ1-3
clone size: once
D gene: TRBD1
V gene: TRBV7-9

CDR3 DNA: TGTGCCAGCAGTTTAGGAGGGACAGGCGGTCAGCCCCAGCATTTT
CDR3 protein: CASSLGGTGGQPQHF
J gene: TRBJ1-5
clone size: NA
D gene: TRBD1
V gene: TRBV28

CDR3 DNA: TGTGCCAGCAGTTTAGACGGGGGTGCAACTAATGAAAAACTGTTTTTT
CDR3 protein: CASSLDGGATNEKLFF
J gene: TRBJ1-4
clone size: once
D gene: NA
V gene: TRBV28

CDR3 DNA: TGTGCCAGCAGTTACTCTTCCAGGGATAATTCACCCCTCCACTTT
CDR3 protein: CASSYSSRDNSPLHF
J gene: TRBJ1-6
clone size: NA
D gene: NA
V gene: TRBV6-5

CDR3 DNA: TGTGCCAGCAGCGTTGTATCAGGTGTGATCTATGGCTACACCTTC
CDR3 protein: CASSVVSGVIYGYTF
J gene: TRBJ1-2
clone size: NA
D gene: NA
V gene: TRBV5-6

CDR3 DNA: TGTGCCAGTAGTAACATCGGACAGTTGGGCAATCAGCCCCAGCATTTT
CDR3 protein: CASSNIGQLGNQPQHF
J gene: TRBJ1-5
clone size: few
D gene: NA
V gene: TRBV19

CDR3 DNA: TGTGCCAGCAGCGGTCCCGGGAGCTCCTACGAGCAGTACTTC
CDR3 protein: CASSGPGSSYEQYF
J gene: TRBJ2-7
clone size: NA
D gene: NA
V gene: TRBV28

CDR3 DNA: TGTGCCAGCAGCGGGGGACTAGCCACTTACGGGGAGCTGTTTTTT
CDR3 protein: CASSGGLATYGELFF
J gene: TRBJ2-2
clone size: once
D gene: TRBD2
V gene: TRBV11-2

CDR3 DNA: TGTGCCAGTAGCACCCAGGGGAGTAGCTACGAGCAGTACTTC
CDR3 protein: CASSTQGSSYEQYF
J gene: TRBJ2-7
clone size: NA
D gene: NA
V gene: TRBV19

CDR3 DNA: TGTGCCAGCAGCTCCCAGGGCACAGATACGCAGTATTTT
CDR3 protein: CASSSQGTDTQYF
J gene: TRBJ2-3
clone size: NA
D gene: NA
V gene: TRBV7-2

CDR3 DNA: TGCGCCAGCAGCTTGTGGGGGGAAGGGAGCTCCTATAATTCACCCCTCCACTTT
CDR3 protein: CASSLWGEGSSYNSPLHF
J gene: TRBJ1-6
clone size: NA
D gene: NA
V gene: TRBV5-1

CDR3 DNA: TGCGCCAGCAGTGAAACCGGGACAGGGACCTACGAGCAGTACTTC
CDR3 protein: CASSETGTGTYEQYF
J gene: TRBJ2-7
clone size: NA
D gene: TRBD1
V gene: TRBV10-2

CDR3 DNA: TGTGCCAGCAGTGACTACGGGACAGGGATACCTTACGAGCAGTACTTC
CDR3 protein: CASSDYGTGIPYEQYF
J gene: TRBJ2-7
clone size: NA
D gene: TRBD1
V gene: TRBV2

CDR3 DNA: TGTGCCAGCAGCTTAGTACAGGTTCTCTCCTACGAGCAGTACTTC
CDR3 protein: CASSLVQVLSYEQYF
J gene: TRBJ2-7
clone size: few
D gene: NA
V gene: TRBV7-8

CDR3 DNA: TGTGCCAGCAGTGAACTCCGGGGCGGGGGGCGGCAGTACTTC
CDR3 protein: CASSELRGGGRQYF
J gene: TRBJ2-7
clone size: few
D gene: TRBD2
V gene: TRBV2

CDR3 DNA: TGTGCCAGATCCGGGACAGAGGGCCTTGTGGATTCACCCCTCCACTTT
CDR3 protein: CARSGTEGLVDSPLHF
J gene: TRBJ1-6
clone size: NA
D gene: TRBD1
V gene: TRBV2

CDR3 DNA: TGTGCCAGCAGCTTAGGTTCGTCCTACGAGCAGTACTTC
CDR3 protein: CASSLGSSYEQYF
J gene: TRBJ2-7
clone size: NA
D gene: NA
V gene: TRBV13

CDR3 DNA: TGTGCCAGCAGCTCGGGGGGTGGCAATCAGCCCCAGCATTTT
CDR3 protein: CASSSGGGNQPQHF
J gene: TRBJ1-5
clone size: NA
D gene: NA
V gene: TRBV7-8

CDR3 DNA: TGTGCTAGTGGTTTGGTAGGGGTAGGTGGAAACACCATATATTTT
CDR3 protein: CASGLVGVGGNTIYF
J gene: TRBJ1-3
clone size: NA
D gene: NA
V gene: TRBV12-5

CDR3 DNA: TGTGCCAGCAGCCACAGCAGGGGGCCACAGGGCTACACCTTC
CDR3 protein: CASSHSRGPQGYTF
J gene: TRBJ1-2
clone size: NA
D gene: TRBD1
V gene: TRBV7-8

CDR3 DNA: TGTGCCAGCAGCTTGAGCAGGTTAGGCTATGGCTACACCTTC
CDR3 protein: CASSLSRLGYGYTF
J gene: TRBJ1-2
clone size: NA
D gene: NA
V gene: TRBV7-9

CDR3 DNA: TGCGCCAGCAGCCAAATCGGGCAGGGGGCTACATTGAACACTGAAGCTTTCTTT
CDR3 protein: CASSQIGQGATLNTEAFF
J gene: TRBJ1-1
clone size: NA
D gene: TRBD1
V gene: TRBV4-1

CDR3 DNA: TGTGCCAGCAGCCACTCCAGACAGGTTAGCAATCAGCCCCAGCATTTT
CDR3 protein: CASSHSRQVSNQPQHF
J gene: TRBJ1-5
clone size: NA
D gene: NA
V gene: TRBV6-2/TRBV6-3

CDR3 DNA: TGTGCCAGCAGCTTAACGTCCCAGGGTGTGACTGAAGCTTTCTTT
CDR3 protein: CASSLTSQGVTEAFF
J gene: TRBJ1-1
clone size: once
D gene: NA
V gene: TRBV7-3

CDR3 DNA: TGTGCCAGAAGAGAGGGACAGGGCGTTTCACCCCTCCACTTT
CDR3 protein: CARREGQGVSPLHF
J gene: TRBJ1-6
clone size: NA
D gene: NA
V gene: TRBV7-5

CDR3 DNA: TGTGCCAGCAGCTTAGTAGGAGACAGCCGCGAGCAGTACTTC
CDR3 protein: CASSLVGDSREQYF
J gene: TRBJ2-7
clone size: NA
D gene: NA
V gene: TRBV13

CDR3 DNA: TGTGCCAGCAGCCTAGATGCCGGGGGACCCTGGGAGTATTTT
CDR3 protein: CASSLDAGGPWEYF
J gene: TRBJ2-3
clone size: NA
D gene: NA
V gene: TRBV5-6